This record concerns one T cell receptor (beta chain) sequence. The antigen is undetermined. The junction differs from germline at one of its ends, possibly a read error. TCRdb keeps only in-frame clones here, not all; method: immunoSEQ multiplex PCR. This sample has tens of thousands of clones, with roughly 88% found just once. The CDR3 loop spans 13 amino acids. Germline assignment: CDR1 KGHDR and CDR2 SFDVKD. This sample is part of a study of T cell responses to AZD1222 COVID-19 vaccine. The overall study: Pooled in the analysis were second doses at about 4 or about 12 weeks.

Regarding the study as a whole: Nearly half of spike-specific TCRs reportedly target unmutated variant regions. Clonal diversity was possibly underestimated; the donors were predominantly white British and more often female.

This TCR came from an adult in good health. Sequenced here: peripheral blood, sampled on day 0 of AZD1222 vaccination. This sequence joins TRBV24-1 and TRBJ2-5; D gene uncertain. Written as DNA, the CDR3 is TGTGCCACCAGTGATTCGCAATTAGAGGCCCAGTACTTC. It yields the protein CATSDSQLEAQYF.